The T cell receptor beta chain under discussion was sequenced for a study of T cell changes during pregnancy in multiple sclerosis. Clones were read by immunoSEQ multiplex PCR, and TCRdb kept only the in-frame ones, dropping some. The sample comprises about 55,000 clones, roughly 92% of which are singletons, and 3% to 3.5% rests with the top ten. The sequence came from a female donor with multiple sclerosis, enrolled in a pregnancy study. Sequenced material: CD8+ T cells from peripheral blood mononuclear cells, taken in the third trimester of pregnancy.

The CDR3 reads CASSLLGLGRCNQPQHF. DNA of the CDR3: TGTGCCAGCAGCTTATTAGGTTTGGGCCGGTGCAATCAGCCCCAGCATTTT. The chain is built from TRBV7-9 and TRBJ1-5; D not resolved. Germline CDR1 reads SEHNR; CDR2 reads FQNEAQ (reference sequence). Trimming left V 2 bases short and J 2 bases short, with 16 bases between. There are 17 residues in the CDR3.